The clone carrying this T cell receptor beta chain was seen just once. As yet, its antigen is unknown. This record belongs to a study of T cell responses to AZD1222 COVID-19 vaccine. Sequenced by immunoSEQ multiplex PCR; TCRdb stores in-frame clones only, minus some. This table has some 16,000 clones, about four fifths appearing once. Study-level findings and limits: Spike regions recognized by vaccine-associated CD4 TCRs spanned the protein, led by 160-218 and 743-854.

CDR1 and CDR2 (germline): GTSNPN, SVGIG (reference sequence). This CDR3 spans 12 amino acids. V was pared by 5 bases and J by 6 bases, with 5 bases of the junction left unmatched. Sequenced material: peripheral blood, taken 28 days after the second AZD1222 dose. This chain joins TRBV30 and TRBJ2-7; 9 positions match TRBD2. The source is an adult who received the AZD1222 COVID-19 vaccine. This CDR3 is CAWGRGGGEQYF. The CDR3 bases are TGTGCCTGGGGGCGGGGGGGCGGCGAGCAGTACTTC.